The source of this T cell receptor (beta chain) is a study of T-cell memory formation after mild COVID-19. Findings and limits, study-wide: Balance between CD4 and CD8 was seen in clones contracting day 15 to 85, and a CD4+ lean was seen in later expanders. Contracting clones localized mainly to CM and EM when CD4+ and mainly to EMRA when CD8+.

Trimming pared 4 bases from V and 5 bases from J, leaving 11 bases between. CDR3 length: 14 amino acids. Per the germline V gene, CDR1 is MGHRA and CDR2 is YSYEKL. This clonotype was counted only a few times. Its antigen is still unknown. TCRdb reprocessed the 5' RACE reads with MiXCR, giving one entry per CDR3 protein. The repertoire holds 100,000 to 150,000 distinct CDR3 sequences, with approximately 17% as singletons. Sequenced sample: PBMCs or a T cell subset sorted from them (not recorded which). This chain uses TRBV4-1 with TRBJ1-4, with D hard to call. This sequence was found in a man aged 18 to 29 who had mild COVID-19 (a few samples of this study predate the infection). Cell type and time point are not known. The CDR3: CASSPSEINEKLFF. The CDR3 DNA is TGCGCCAGCAGCCCCTCGGAGATAAATGAAAAACTGTTTTTT.